Below, 21 T cell receptor beta chains from the same sample are listed, as sequenced in a study of beta chain features in type 1 diabetes (dated by TCRdb to between 2018 and 2020). Receptors were amplified or captured by the immunoSEQ multiplex PCR assay. The entire isolated RNA was reverse transcribed using the High Capacity cDNA Reverse Transcription Kit, and thus expressed TCRB transcripts were sequenced. In TCRdb, the immuneACCESS table is reduced to in-frame sequences with V and J assigned. These tables do not hold every clone; where another copy was compared, an unresolved V gene accounts for under half, and the others remain unexplained. Within this sample are some 900,000 clones, with roughly 15% of them counted one time only. About 0.02% of the sample goes to the ten largest clones. The source material was naive CD4+ T cells from blood. Taken with the paper, the label for cell subset or site translates to: true naive CD4+ T cells. The receptors derive from a woman aged 18-29 years in good health.

The chain uses TRBV7-9 and TRBJ2-7; D uncertain. Trimming left V 5 bases short and J 3 bases short, with 17 bases between. The V gene's germline CDR1 is SEHNR and CDR2 FQNEAQ (reference sequence). The CDR3 contains 15 residues. CDR3 residues: CASSDAGRSDYEQYF. Here the CDR3 DNA reads TGTGCCAGCAGCGACGCTGGCCGCTCGGACTACGAGCAGTACTTC.

V gene TRBV2 combines with J gene TRBJ1-1; 7 bases are shared with TRBD1. The CDR3 sequence is 12 residues long. The trim removed 10 bases at V and 3 bases at J, leaving 5 bases unmatched. The germline V gene encodes CDR1 SNHLY and CDR2 FYNNEI. As DNA, the CDR3 is TGTGCCACAAACAGGGGTCACACTGAAGCTTTCTTT. As protein: CATNRGHTEAFF.

The chain is built from TRBV7-9 and TRBJ1-3; no clear D gene. The V and J ends lost 5 bases and 0 bases respectively, with 14 bases between them. Germline V gene sequence: CDR1 SEHNR, CDR2 FQNEAQ (reference sequence). This CDR3 region has 16 residues. The CDR3 sequence: CASSPRRITSGNTIYF. The CDR3 DNA reads as TGTGCCAGCAGCCCCCGACGGATTACCTCTGGAAACACCATATATTTT.

The rearrangement joins TRBV7-9 to TRBJ1-4, with a tentative D call TRBD1 (5 bases). This CDR3 is 13 amino acids long. Looked up from germline, CDR1 is SEHNR and CDR2 is FQNEAQ (reference sequence). V lost 8 bases, J lost 5 bases, and 12 bases lay in between. The CDR3 reads CASRRAVNEKLFF. CDR3 nucleotide sequence: TGTGCCAGCCGCAGGGCGGTGAATGAAAAACTGTTTTTT.

The chain has TRBV6-6 and TRBJ2-3, with D possibly TRBD2 on 6 matching bases. The ends were cut back, 0 bases at V and 3 bases at J, with 13 bases in the middle. Per the germline V gene, CDR1 is MNHNY and CDR2 is SVGAGI (reference sequence). CDR3 length: 16 residues. The CDR3 DNA sequence: TGTGCCAGCAGTTACTCAAGGGAGGTCCCAACAGATACGCAGTATTTT. It encodes CASSYSREVPTDTQYF.

This clone occurred a few times. V and J are TRBV18 and TRBJ2-7; weak D call: TRBD1 (6 bases). CDR3 size: 14 residues. V lost 3 bases and J lost 2, with 11 bases in between. Germline loops: CDR1 KGHSH, CDR2 LQKENI. The CDR3 spells CASSPSTGPYEQYF. DNA of the CDR3: TGTGCCAGCTCACCTTCGACAGGACCCTACGAGCAGTACTTC.

The rearrangement joins TRBV5-4 to TRBJ1-2; no clear D gene. V lost 0 bases, J lost 3 bases, and 18 bases lay in between. Germline assignment: CDR1 SGHNT and CDR2 YYREEE (reference sequence). There are 17 residues in the CDR3. The CDR3 DNA follows: TGTGCCAGCAGCTTGGTACTAGGCCGCGGAGACTACTATGGCTACACCTTC. Its protein product is CASSLVLGRGDYYGYTF.

The V call is TRBV5-6, the J call TRBJ2-1, with D possibly matching TRBD2 (6 bases). V lost 0 bases and J lost 4, with 14 bases in between. Germline V gene data show CDR1 as SGHDT and CDR2 as YYEEEE. CDR3 length equals 16 residues. The CDR3 DNA reads as TGTGCCAGCAGCTTGGCGGAGCGGGCCCCTTACAATGAGCAGTTCTTC. It codes for CASSLAERAPYNEQFF.

The genes are TRBV5-1 and TRBJ1-2, with D possibly being TRBD1 (5 bases). CDR1 is SGHRS and CDR2 is YFSETQ in the germline V gene. This CDR3 has 13 amino acids. The V and J ends lost 0 bases and 6 bases respectively, with 9 bases between them. CDR3 sequence (DNA): TGCGCCAGCAGCTTGGGGGACGGAAATGGCTACACCTTC. Translating it yields CASSLGDGNGYTF.

The CDR3 spells CASTGRGPGNTIYF. In DNA form, the CDR3 reads TGTGCCAGCACGGGTAGGGGCCCTGGAAACACCATATATTTT. The rearrangement links TRBV6-6 to TRBJ1-3; TRBD1 might be the D (5 bases). The V end was cut by 7 bases, the J end by 2 bases, with 12 bases between. The CDR3 is made up of 14 amino acids. Germline lookup yields CDR1 MNHNY and CDR2 SVGAGI (reference sequence).

V usage is TRBV29-1 and J usage is TRBJ2-3; TRBD2 matches 12 bases. V was pared by 2 bases and J by 4 bases, with 7 bases of the junction left unmatched. The V gene's germline CDR1 is SQVTM and CDR2 ANQGSEA. CDR3 length equals 16 residues. The CDR3 loop reads CSVEIGLAGLSDTQYF. The CDR3 region has the DNA TGCAGCGTTGAAATCGGACTAGCGGGACTCTCAGATACGCAGTATTTT.

Only a few counts were recorded for this clone. The chain couples TRBV11-2 to TRBJ2-3; D tentatively reads TRBD1 or TRBD2 (8 bases each). Trimming shortened V by 5 bases and J by 1 base, and 22 bases separated the two germline ends. The CDR3 runs to 18 residues. CDR1 is SGHAT and CDR2 is FQNNGV in the germline V gene. In nucleotides, the CDR3 is TGTGCCAGCAGCCGCCGTCGACTAGCGACAGGGGGCACAGATACGCAGTATTTT. Its protein product is CASSRRRLATGGTDTQYF. The whole variable domain, filled in from reference TRBV11-2 and TRBJ2-3, reads EAGVAQSPRYKIIEKRQSVAFWCNPISGHATLYWYQQILGQGPKLLIQFQNNGVVDDSQLPKDRFSAERLKGVDSTLKIQPAKLEDSAVYLCASSRRRLATGGTDTQYFGPGTRLTVL.

V usage is TRBV7-2 and J usage is TRBJ2-1, with 8 nucleotides matching TRBD2. The CDR3 is 15 residues long. The J segment lost 7 bases and the V segment lost 2 bases, leaving 7 bases of the junction unmatched. Germline V gene lookup returns CDR1 SGHTA and CDR2 FQGNSA. CDR3 nucleotide sequence: TGTGCCAGCAGCTTAATAGCGGGATCATCGAATGAGCAGTTCTTC. Protein sequence: CASSLIAGSSNEQFF.

This clone was detected only a few times. V and J are TRBV28 and TRBJ2-3; tentative D call: TRBD2 (5 bases). Trimming removed 6 bases at V and 14 bases at J, with 18 bases between. Germline CDR1 is MDHEN and CDR2 is SYDVKM. CDR3 length: 12 residues. The CDR3 nucleotides read TGTGCCAGCAGGCGTGGGCACGTTGGACTGTATTTT. This sequence encodes CASRRGHVGLYF.

The gene calls are TRBV7-2 and TRBJ1-2; 7 nucleotides line up with TRBD1. CDR3 length: 14 residues. V shed 5 bases, J shed 3 bases, and the junction held 6 bases outside the gene matches. Per the germline V gene, CDR1 is SGHTA and CDR2 is FQGNSA. CDR3 sequence (DNA): TGTGCCAGCAGCCAGACAGGGCTTGACTATGGCTACACCTTC. Protein sequence: CASSQTGLDYGYTF.

This chain uses TRBV7-8 with TRBJ2-5; D not certain. The V end was cut by 7 bases, the J end by 8 bases, with 23 bases between. This CDR3 comprises 15 residues. Germline loops: CDR1 SGHVS, CDR2 FQNEAQ. CDR3: CASIDPVWGSETQYF. The CDR3 DNA reads TGTGCCAGCATCGATCCAGTCTGGGGTAGTGAAACCCAGTACTTC. Full variable domain (remainder filled in from reference TRBV7-8 and TRBJ2-5): GAGVSQSPRYKVAKRGQDVALRCDPISGHVSLFWYQQALGQGPEFLTYFQNEAQLDKSGLPSDRFFAERPEGSVSTLKIQRTQQEDSAVYLCASIDPVWGSETQYFGPGTRLLVL.

The rearrangement links TRBV6-1 to TRBJ2-7, with D maybe TRBD2 (5 bases). From germline, CDR1 is MNHNS and CDR2 SASEGT. Trimming shortened V by 6 bases and J by 3 bases, and 15 bases separated the two germline ends. The CDR3 sequence is 14 residues long. The CDR3 region has the DNA TGTGCCAGCAGACGAGGGCCGAACAACTACGAGCAGTACTTC. It encodes CASRRGPNNYEQYF.

This sequence joins TRBV9 and TRBJ2-1; D is unresolved. V gave up 2 bases and J gave up 6 bases, with 15 bases separating them. This CDR3 spans 15 amino acids. Looked up from germline, CDR1 is SGDLS and CDR2 is YYNGEE. The CDR3 protein is CASSVSSSLPNEQFF. The CDR3, as DNA: TGTGCCAGCAGCGTCTCTAGTTCGCTTCCCAATGAGCAGTTCTTC.

This clone turned up a few times. The chain is built from TRBV5-6 and TRBJ2-1; the D is unclear. This CDR3 spans 15 amino acids. Germline loops: CDR1 SGHDT, CDR2 YYEEEE. The germline V and J ends were trimmed by 2 bases and 3 bases, with 12 bases remaining between them. The CDR3 spells CASSFFMLVYNEQFF. CDR3 bases: TGTGCCAGCAGCTTTTTCATGTTAGTCTACAATGAGCAGTTCTTC.

V is TRBV14 and J is TRBJ2-7, with a weak D call TRBD2 (5 bases). Trimming took off 1 base at V and 2 bases at J, with 9 bases between the two ends. CDR1 and CDR2 from the germline V gene are SGHDN and FVKESK. This CDR3 contains 14 residues. The CDR3 bases are TGTGCCAGCAGCCAAGTAGGAGCGGCCTACGAGCAGTACTTC. Its protein is CASSQVGAAYEQYF.

This clone was observed a handful of times. The chain is built from TRBV7-8 and TRBJ1-3; a weak D match, TRBD1 (6 bases). V was pared by 1 base and J by 2 bases, with 15 bases between. CDR1 is SGHVS, CDR2 FQNEAQ, per germline. This CDR3 contains 17 residues. CDR3 protein: CASSLVTGTSTGNTIYF. The CDR3 DNA reads TGTGCCAGCAGCTTAGTCACCGGGACATCGACTGGAAACACCATATATTTT.